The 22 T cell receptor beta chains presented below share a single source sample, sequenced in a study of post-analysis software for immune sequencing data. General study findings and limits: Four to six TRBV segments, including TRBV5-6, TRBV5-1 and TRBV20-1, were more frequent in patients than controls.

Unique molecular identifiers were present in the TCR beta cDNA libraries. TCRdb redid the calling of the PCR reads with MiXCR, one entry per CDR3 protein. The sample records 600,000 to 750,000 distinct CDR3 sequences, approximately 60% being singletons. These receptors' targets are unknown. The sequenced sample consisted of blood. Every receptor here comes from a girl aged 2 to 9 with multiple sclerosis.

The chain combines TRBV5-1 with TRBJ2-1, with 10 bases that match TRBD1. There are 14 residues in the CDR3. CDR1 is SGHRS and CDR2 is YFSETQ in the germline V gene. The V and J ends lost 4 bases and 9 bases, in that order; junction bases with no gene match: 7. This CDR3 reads CASSPRDRGGEQFF. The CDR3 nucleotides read TGCGCCAGCAGCCCCCGGGACAGGGGAGGTGAGCAGTTCTTC. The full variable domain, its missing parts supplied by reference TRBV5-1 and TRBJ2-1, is KAGVTQTPRYLIKTRGQQVTLSCSPISGHRSVSWYQQTPGQGLQFLFEYFSETQRNKGNFPGRFSGRQFSNSRSEMNVSTLELGDSALYLCASSPRDRGGEQFFGPGTRLTVL.

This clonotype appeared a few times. The CDR3 DNA follows: TGTGCCATCAGTGAGTCAGGTGGCGGAAACATTCAGTACTTC. As protein: CAISESGGGNIQYF. J is TRBJ2-5 and V is TRBV10-3; no definite D call. The J call may be incorrect, as the DNA end agrees better with TRBJ2-4. Germline CDR1 and CDR2: ENHRY and SYGVKD. The CDR3 loop spans 14 amino acids.

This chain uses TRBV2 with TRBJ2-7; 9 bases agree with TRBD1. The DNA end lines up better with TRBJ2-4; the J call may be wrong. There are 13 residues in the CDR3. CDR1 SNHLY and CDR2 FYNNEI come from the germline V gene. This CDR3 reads CASSSGTGNIQYF. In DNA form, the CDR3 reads TGTGCCAGCAGCTCCGGGACAGGGAACATTCAGTACTTC.

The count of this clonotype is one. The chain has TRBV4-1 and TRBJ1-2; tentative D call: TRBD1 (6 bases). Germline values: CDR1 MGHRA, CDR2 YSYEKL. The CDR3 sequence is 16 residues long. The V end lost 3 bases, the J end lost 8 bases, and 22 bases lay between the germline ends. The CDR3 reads CASSHNQQDSRQGYTF. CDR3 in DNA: TGCGCCAGCAGCCACAATCAACAGGACAGTCGTCAAGGCTACACCTTC.

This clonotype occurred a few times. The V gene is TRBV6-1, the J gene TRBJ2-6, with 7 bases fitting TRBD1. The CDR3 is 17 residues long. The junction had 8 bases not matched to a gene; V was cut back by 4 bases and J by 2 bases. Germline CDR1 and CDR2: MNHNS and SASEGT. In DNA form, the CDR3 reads TGTGCCAGCAGTGGACCGGGACAGTTGGCTGGGGCCAACGTCCTGACTTTC. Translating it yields CASSGPGQLAGANVLTF.

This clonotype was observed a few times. The CDR3 bases are TGTGCCGTCACTAGCGGGAGTGATACGCAGTATTTT. As protein: CAVTSGSDTQYF. The chain joins TRBV10-3 to TRBJ2-3, with 11 nucleotides matching TRBD2. Germline loops: CDR1 ENHRY, CDR2 SYGVKD. This CDR3 has 12 residues. Unmatched junction bases numbered 4, after V lost 11 bases and J lost 6 bases.

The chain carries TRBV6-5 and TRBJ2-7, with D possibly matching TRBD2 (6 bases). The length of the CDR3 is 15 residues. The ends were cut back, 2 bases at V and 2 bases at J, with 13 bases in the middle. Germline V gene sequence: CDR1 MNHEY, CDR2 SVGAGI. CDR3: CASSYGIAAAYEQYF. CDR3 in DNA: TGTGCCAGCAGTTACGGAATAGCGGCAGCCTACGAGCAGTACTTC.

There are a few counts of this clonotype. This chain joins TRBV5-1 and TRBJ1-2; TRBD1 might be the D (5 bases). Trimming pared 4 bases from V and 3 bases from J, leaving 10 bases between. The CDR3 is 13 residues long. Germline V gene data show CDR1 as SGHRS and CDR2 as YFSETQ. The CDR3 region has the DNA TGCGCCAGCAGCCCTGACAGACACTATGGCTACACCTTC. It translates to CASSPDRHYGYTF.

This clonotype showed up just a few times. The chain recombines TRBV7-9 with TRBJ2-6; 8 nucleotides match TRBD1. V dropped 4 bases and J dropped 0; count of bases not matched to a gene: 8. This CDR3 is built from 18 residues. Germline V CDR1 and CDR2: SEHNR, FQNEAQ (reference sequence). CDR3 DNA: TGTGCCAGCAGCTCACCGGGACAGGAAGTCTCTGGGGCCAACGTCCTGACTTTC. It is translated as CASSSPGQEVSGANVLTF.

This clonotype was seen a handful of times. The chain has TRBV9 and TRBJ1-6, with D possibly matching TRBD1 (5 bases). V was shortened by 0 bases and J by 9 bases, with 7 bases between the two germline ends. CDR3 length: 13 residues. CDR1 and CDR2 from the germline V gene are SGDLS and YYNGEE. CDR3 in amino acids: CASSVDGGSPLHF. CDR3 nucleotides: TGTGCCAGCAGCGTAGACGGGGGTTCACCCCTCCACTTT.

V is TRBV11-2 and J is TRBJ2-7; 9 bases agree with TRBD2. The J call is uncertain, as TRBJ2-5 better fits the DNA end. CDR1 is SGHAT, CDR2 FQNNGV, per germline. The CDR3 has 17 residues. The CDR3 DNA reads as TGTGCCAGCAGCTTAGGCCTAGCGGGAATCCTCGGGGAGACCCAGTACTTC. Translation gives CASSLGLAGILGETQYF.

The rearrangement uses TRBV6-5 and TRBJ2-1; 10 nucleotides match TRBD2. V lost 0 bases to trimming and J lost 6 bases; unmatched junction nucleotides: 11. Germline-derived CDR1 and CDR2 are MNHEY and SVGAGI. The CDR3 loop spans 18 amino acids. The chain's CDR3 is CASSYSGGLAGVANEQFF. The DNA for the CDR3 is TGTGCCAGCAGTTACTCTGGTGGTCTAGCGGGAGTAGCCAATGAGCAGTTCTTC.

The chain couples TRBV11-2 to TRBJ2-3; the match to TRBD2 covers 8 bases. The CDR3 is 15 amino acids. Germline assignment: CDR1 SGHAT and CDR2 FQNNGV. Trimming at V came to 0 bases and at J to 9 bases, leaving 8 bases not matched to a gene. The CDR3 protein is CASSLDPGGALTQYF. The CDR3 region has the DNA TGTGCCAGCAGCTTAGATCCGGGGGGGGCCTTGACGCAGTATTTT.

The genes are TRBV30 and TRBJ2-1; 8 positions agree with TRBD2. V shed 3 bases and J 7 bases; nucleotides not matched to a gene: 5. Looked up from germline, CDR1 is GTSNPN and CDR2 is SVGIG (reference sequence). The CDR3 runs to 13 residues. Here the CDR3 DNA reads TGTGCCTGGAGCGGGGGGGCGGAGAATGAGCAGTTCTTC. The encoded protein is CAWSGGAENEQFF. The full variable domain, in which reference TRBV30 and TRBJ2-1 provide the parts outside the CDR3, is SQTIHQWPATLVQPVGSPLSLECTVEGTSNPNLYWYRQAAGRGLQLLFYSVGIGQISSEVPQNLSASRPQDRQFILSSKKLLLSDSGFYLCAWSGGAENEQFFGPGTRLTVL.

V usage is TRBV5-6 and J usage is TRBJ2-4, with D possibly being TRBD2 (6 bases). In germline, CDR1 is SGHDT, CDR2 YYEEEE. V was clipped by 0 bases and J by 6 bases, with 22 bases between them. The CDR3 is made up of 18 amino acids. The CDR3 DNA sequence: TGTGCCAGCAGCTTGGGGAGGGGACGTCCTTTGAGAGGAAACATTCAGTACTTC. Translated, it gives CASSLGRGRPLRGNIQYF.

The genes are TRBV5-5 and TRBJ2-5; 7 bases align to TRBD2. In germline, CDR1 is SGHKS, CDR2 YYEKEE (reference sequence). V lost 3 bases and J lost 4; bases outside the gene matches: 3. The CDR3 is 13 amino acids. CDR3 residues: CASSSPGGETQYF. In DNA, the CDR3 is TGTGCCAGCAGCTCCCCGGGGGGAGAGACCCAGTACTTC.

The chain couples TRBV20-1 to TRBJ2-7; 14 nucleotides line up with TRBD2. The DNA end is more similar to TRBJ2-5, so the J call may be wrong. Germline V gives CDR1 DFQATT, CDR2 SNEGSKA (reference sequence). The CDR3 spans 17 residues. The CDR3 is CSAQPGTSGSIGETQYF. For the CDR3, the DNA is TGCAGTGCGCAACCCGGGACTAGCGGGAGCATTGGAGAGACCCAGTACTTC.

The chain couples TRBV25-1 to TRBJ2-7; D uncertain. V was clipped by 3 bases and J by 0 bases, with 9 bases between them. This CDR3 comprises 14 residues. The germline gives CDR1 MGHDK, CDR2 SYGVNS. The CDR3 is CASSDPGSSYEQYF. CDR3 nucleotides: TGTGCCAGCAGTGACCCAGGTTCCTCCTACGAGCAGTACTTC.

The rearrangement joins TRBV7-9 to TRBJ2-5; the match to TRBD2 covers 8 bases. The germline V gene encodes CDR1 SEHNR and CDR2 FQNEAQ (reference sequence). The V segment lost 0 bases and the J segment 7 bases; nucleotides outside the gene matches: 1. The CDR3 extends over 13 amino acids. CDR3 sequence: CASSLAGRGTQYF. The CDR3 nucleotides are TGTGCCAGCAGCTTAGCCGGGAGGGGGACCCAGTACTTC.

CDR3: CSQIQGYNEQFF. CDR3 bases: TGCAGCCAGATACAGGGATACAATGAGCAGTTCTTC. J is TRBJ2-1 and V is TRBV29-1; D is perhaps TRBD1 (6 bases). The ends were cut back, 8 bases at V and 4 bases at J, with 12 bases in the middle. CDR1 is SQVTM and CDR2 is ANQGSEA in the germline V gene. This CDR3 has 12 amino acids.

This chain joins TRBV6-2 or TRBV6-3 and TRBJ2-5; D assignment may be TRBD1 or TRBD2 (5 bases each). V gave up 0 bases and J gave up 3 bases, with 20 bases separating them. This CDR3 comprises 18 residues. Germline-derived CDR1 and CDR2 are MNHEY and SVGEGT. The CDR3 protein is CASSYSVDLEGREETQYF. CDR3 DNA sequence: TGTGCCAGCAGTTACTCCGTGGATCTCGAGGGGCGAGAAGAGACCCAGTACTTC.

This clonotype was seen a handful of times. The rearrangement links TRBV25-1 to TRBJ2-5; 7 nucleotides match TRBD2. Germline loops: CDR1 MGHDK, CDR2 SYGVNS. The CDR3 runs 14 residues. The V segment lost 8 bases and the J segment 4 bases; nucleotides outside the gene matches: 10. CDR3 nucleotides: TGTGCCAGCGGCCCCTCGTGGGGGGGAGAGACCCAGTACTTC. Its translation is CASGPSWGGETQYF.